A selection of T cell receptor beta chains follows, all from one sample in a study of esophageal squamous cell carcinoma under preoperative chemotherapy. TCRdb re-derived calls from the PCR reads in MiXCR, one entry per CDR3 protein. This table has 15,000 to 20,000 distinct CDR3 sequences, more than 45% appearing once. Sample collection occurred from a patient given preoperative chemotherapy. These receptor sequences come from a human donor with esophageal squamous cell carcinoma. The donor label of this sample is uncertain. Both conserved end residues are part of each CDR3. A D gene is named only where the DNA matches it firmly. Rows give clone size only sometimes, using once, few, many, or a class for an expanded clone.

j_call: TRBJ2-5
v_call: TRBV7-3
d_call: TRBD1
clone_size: NA
cdr3_nt: TGTGCCAGCAGCTTATTTGGACAGGTCGAGACCCAGTACTTC
cdr3_aa: CASSLFGQVETQYF

j_call: TRBJ2-3
v_call: TRBV7-7
d_call: TRBD2
clone_size: NA
cdr3_nt: TGTGCCAGCAGCCCTGACCGTAGCGGGAACACAGATACGCAGTATTTT
cdr3_aa: CASSPDRSGNTDTQYF

j_call: TRBJ2-2
v_call: TRBV12-3/TRBV12-4
d_call: TRBD2
clone_size: NA
cdr3_nt: TGTGCCAGCAGTACTCCCGGGACTAGCGCCACCGGGGAGCTGTTTTTT
cdr3_aa: CASSTPGTSATGELFF

j_call: TRBJ2-1
v_call: TRBV6-1
d_call: NA
clone_size: NA
cdr3_nt: TGTGCCAGCAGTGGACCCAACAGGGTTGTCGGCAATGAGCAGTTCTTC
cdr3_aa: CASSGPNRVVGNEQFF

j_call: TRBJ2-1
v_call: TRBV7-6
d_call: TRBD2
clone_size: NA
cdr3_nt: TGTGCCAGCAGCCTTGGGACTAGCGGCCAAGAGACCCAGTTCTTC
cdr3_aa: CASSLGTSGQETQFF

j_call: TRBJ2-2
v_call: TRBV7-3
d_call: TRBD1
clone_size: NA
cdr3_nt: TGTGCCAGCAGCTCGTATACACAGGGGGCCGGGGAGCTGTTTTTT
cdr3_aa: CASSSYTQGAGELFF

j_call: TRBJ2-3
v_call: TRBV7-2
d_call: NA
clone_size: NA
cdr3_nt: TGTGCCAGCAGCTTAGGGCGGACAGATACGCAGTATTTT
cdr3_aa: CASSLGRTDTQYF

j_call: TRBJ2-1
v_call: TRBV6-6
d_call: NA
clone_size: medium-sized
cdr3_nt: TGTGCCAGCAGTACGGGACTTAGCTCCTACAATGAGCAGTTCTTC
cdr3_aa: CASSTGLSSYNEQFF

j_call: TRBJ1-1
v_call: TRBV12-3/TRBV12-4
d_call: TRBD1
clone_size: many
cdr3_nt: TGTGCCAGCAGTTTTGGACAGGGGGTTGAAGCTTTCTTT
cdr3_aa: CASSFGQGVEAFF

j_call: TRBJ2-5
v_call: TRBV6-5
d_call: NA
clone_size: NA
cdr3_nt: TGTGCCAGCAGTTACAGCAGGCGACAGTACCAAGAGACCCAGTACTTC
cdr3_aa: CASSYSRRQYQETQYF

j_call: TRBJ2-2
v_call: TRBV28
d_call: NA
clone_size: NA
cdr3_nt: TGTGCCAGCAGCGGGGACCGGGATGGGGCCGGGGAGCTGTTTTTT
cdr3_aa: CASSGDRDGAGELFF

j_call: TRBJ2-7
v_call: TRBV7-8
d_call: NA
clone_size: NA
cdr3_nt: TGTGCCAGCAGCTTAGAGAGGGTAGTCTACAATGAGCAGTACTTC
cdr3_aa: CASSLERVVYNEQYF

j_call: TRBJ2-3
v_call: TRBV7-3
d_call: NA
clone_size: medium-sized
cdr3_nt: TGTGCCAGCAGCAGGTTGGGCACAGATACGCAGTATTTT
cdr3_aa: CASSRLGTDTQYF

j_call: TRBJ2-1
v_call: TRBV12-3/TRBV12-4
d_call: NA
clone_size: NA
cdr3_nt: TGTGCCAGCACAGAACAGGGCTACGAGCAGTTCTTC
cdr3_aa: CASTEQGYEQFF

j_call: TRBJ2-4
v_call: TRBV7-2
d_call: TRBD2
clone_size: NA
cdr3_nt: TGTGCCAGCAGCTTAGGACTAGCGGGGGGGCGGGCCAAAAACATTCAGTACTTC
cdr3_aa: CASSLGLAGGRAKNIQYF

j_call: TRBJ2-7
v_call: TRBV6-1
d_call: NA
clone_size: NA
cdr3_nt: TGTGCCAGCACTGCCCTTCCCTCCTACGAGCAGTACTTC
cdr3_aa: CASTALPSYEQYF

j_call: TRBJ2-4
v_call: TRBV7-2
d_call: TRBD1
clone_size: NA
cdr3_nt: TGTGCCAGCAGCCAGGGGGTAAGAGCCAAAGACATCCAGTACTTC
cdr3_aa: CASSQGVRAKDIQYF

j_call: TRBJ2-5
v_call: TRBV7-8
d_call: TRBD1
clone_size: few
cdr3_nt: TGTGCCAGCAGCCCCCACCGGACAGGGATTTCTCCTGGGGCCAACGTCCAGTACTTC
cdr3_aa: CASSPHRTGISPGANVQYF

j_call: TRBJ2-1
v_call: TRBV6-1
d_call: NA
clone_size: NA
cdr3_nt: TGTGCCAGCAGTAGGCAAGCGGAAAGCTCCTACAATGAGCAGTTCTTC
cdr3_aa: CASSRQAESSYNEQFF

j_call: TRBJ2-7
v_call: TRBV7-2
d_call: NA
clone_size: NA
cdr3_nt: TGTGCCAGCAGCCCAACGGCAGGGAGGTCCTACGAGCAGTACTTC
cdr3_aa: CASSPTAGRSYEQYF

j_call: TRBJ2-5
v_call: TRBV7-6
d_call: TRBD2
clone_size: NA
cdr3_nt: TGTGCCAGCAGCGATAACTCGGGAGGGGGGGAGACCCAGTACTTC
cdr3_aa: CASSDNSGGGETQYF

j_call: TRBJ2-5
v_call: TRBV7-8
d_call: NA
clone_size: NA
cdr3_nt: TGTGCCAGCAGCTTGTCGGCGGAGGGGGGGCAGTACTTC
cdr3_aa: CASSLSAEGGQYF

j_call: TRBJ2-6
v_call: TRBV6-1
d_call: NA
clone_size: NA
cdr3_nt: TGTGCCAGAAGTGAGGAGGCAGAATCTGGGGCCAACGTCCTGACTTTC
cdr3_aa: CARSEEAESGANVLTF

j_call: TRBJ2-5
v_call: TRBV12-3/TRBV12-4
d_call: NA
clone_size: few
cdr3_nt: TGTGCCAGCGGGGATTGGGACGGAGAGACCCAGTACTTC
cdr3_aa: CASGDWDGETQYF

j_call: TRBJ2-1
v_call: TRBV27
d_call: NA
clone_size: many
cdr3_nt: TGTGCCAGCAGTTTCCAAGGATCCTACAATGAGCAGTTCTTC
cdr3_aa: CASSFQGSYNEQFF

j_call: TRBJ2-3
v_call: TRBV7-2
d_call: NA
clone_size: NA
cdr3_nt: TGTGCCAGCAGCGCACGACAGCTGGGGGCCAAAGATACGCAGTATTTC
cdr3_aa: CASSARQLGAKDTQYF

j_call: TRBJ2-1
v_call: TRBV7-2
d_call: NA
clone_size: many
cdr3_nt: TGTGCCAGCAGCTTAGCATTCGCCAACAATGAGCAGTTCTTC
cdr3_aa: CASSLAFANNEQFF

j_call: TRBJ2-3
v_call: TRBV10-3
d_call: TRBD2
clone_size: NA
cdr3_nt: TGTGCGGGCACCGGGGCGGGAGGGCCAGAGACGCAGTATTTT
cdr3_aa: CAGTGAGGPETQYF

j_call: TRBJ2-3
v_call: TRBV7-6
d_call: NA
clone_size: NA
cdr3_nt: TGTGCCAGCAGCCCCTCCATAGCGGGACAGGGAAATGTAGATACGCAGTATTTT
cdr3_aa: CASSPSIAGQGNVDTQYF

j_call: TRBJ2-7
v_call: TRBV19
d_call: TRBD1
clone_size: many
cdr3_nt: TGTGCCAGTAGTATTAAGGGGACAGGGGTCCACGAGCAGTACTTC
cdr3_aa: CASSIKGTGVHEQYF

j_call: TRBJ2-3
v_call: TRBV7-6
d_call: TRBD2
clone_size: many
cdr3_nt: TGTGCCAGCAGCTCGGGGGGGTTCACAGATACGCAGTATTTT
cdr3_aa: CASSSGGFTDTQYF

j_call: TRBJ2-2
v_call: TRBV19
d_call: TRBD1
clone_size: few
cdr3_nt: TGTGCCAGTACGGGACCGGGACAGGGGACCGGGGAGCTGTTTTTT
cdr3_aa: CASTGPGQGTGELFF

j_call: TRBJ2-7
v_call: TRBV12-3/TRBV12-4
d_call: NA
clone_size: NA
cdr3_nt: TGTGTCAGCAGTACCCTCGGTCGGGGGACCATCGAGCAGTACTTC
cdr3_aa: CVSSTLGRGTIEQYF

j_call: TRBJ2-2
v_call: TRBV18
d_call: NA
clone_size: NA
cdr3_nt: TGTGCCAGCTCACCACGTGGAGGTGACGGGGAGCTGTTTTTT
cdr3_aa: CASSPRGGDGELFF

j_call: TRBJ2-4
v_call: TRBV7-2
d_call: NA
clone_size: NA
cdr3_nt: TGTGCCAGCAGGCTTGGAGTCAAAAACACTCAGTACTTC
cdr3_aa: CASRLGVKNTQYF

j_call: TRBJ1-5
v_call: TRBV27
d_call: NA
clone_size: NA
cdr3_nt: TGTGCCAGCAGTTTATTCGGTTACAGCAATCAGCCCCAGCATTTT
cdr3_aa: CASSLFGYSNQPQHF

j_call: TRBJ2-1
v_call: TRBV9
d_call: TRBD2
clone_size: few
cdr3_nt: TGTGCCAGCAGCGTCTCGGGACTAGCTTACAATGAGCAGTTCTTC
cdr3_aa: CASSVSGLAYNEQFF

j_call: TRBJ2-1
v_call: TRBV7-3
d_call: NA
clone_size: few
cdr3_nt: TGTGCCAGCAGTTCCCAGGGGTTAGGGGATGAGCAGTTCTTC
cdr3_aa: CASSSQGLGDEQFF

j_call: TRBJ2-5
v_call: TRBV11-2
d_call: TRBD1
clone_size: NA
cdr3_nt: TGTGCCAGCAGCATGACAGGGGGCGGGGAGACCCAGTACTTC
cdr3_aa: CASSMTGGGETQYF

j_call: TRBJ2-5
v_call: TRBV7-2
d_call: NA
clone_size: many
cdr3_nt: TGTGCCAGCACCGACAGGGCGGGAAGGGAGACCCAGTACTTC
cdr3_aa: CASTDRAGRETQYF